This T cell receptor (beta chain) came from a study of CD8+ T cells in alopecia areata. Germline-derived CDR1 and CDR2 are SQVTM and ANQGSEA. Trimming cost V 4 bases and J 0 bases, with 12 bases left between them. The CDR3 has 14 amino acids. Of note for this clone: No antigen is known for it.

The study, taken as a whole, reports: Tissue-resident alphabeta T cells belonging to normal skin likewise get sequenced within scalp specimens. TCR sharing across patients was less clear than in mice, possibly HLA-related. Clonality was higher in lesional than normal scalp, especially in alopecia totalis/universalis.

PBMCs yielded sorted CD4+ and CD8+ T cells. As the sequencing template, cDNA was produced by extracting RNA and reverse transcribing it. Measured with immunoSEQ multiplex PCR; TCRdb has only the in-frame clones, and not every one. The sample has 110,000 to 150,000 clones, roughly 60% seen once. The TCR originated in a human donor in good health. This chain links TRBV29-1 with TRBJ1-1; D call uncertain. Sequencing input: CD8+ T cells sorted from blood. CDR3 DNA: TGCAGCGTTGCGGACGCGACCTTGAACACTGAAGCTTTCTTT. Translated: CSVADATLNTEAFF.